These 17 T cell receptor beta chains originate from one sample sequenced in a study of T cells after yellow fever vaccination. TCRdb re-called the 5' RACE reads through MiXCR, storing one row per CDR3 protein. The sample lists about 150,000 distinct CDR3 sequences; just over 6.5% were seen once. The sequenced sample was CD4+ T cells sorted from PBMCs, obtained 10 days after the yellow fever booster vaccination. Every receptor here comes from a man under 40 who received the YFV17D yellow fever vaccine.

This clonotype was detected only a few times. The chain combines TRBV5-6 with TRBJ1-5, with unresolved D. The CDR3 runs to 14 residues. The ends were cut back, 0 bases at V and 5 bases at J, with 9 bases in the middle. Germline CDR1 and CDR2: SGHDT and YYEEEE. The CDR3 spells CASSLGVSDQPQHF. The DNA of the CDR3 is TGTGCCAGCAGCTTGGGTGTGTCAGATCAGCCCCAGCATTTT.

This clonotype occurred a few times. As DNA, the CDR3 is TGTGCCACCCAAGACGGGAAGCCGACTCTGTCCCAGTACTTC. It is translated as CATQDGKPTLSQYF. This chain connects TRBV10-3 to TRBJ2-5, with D possibly being TRBD2 (5 bases). The V gene's germline CDR1 is ENHRY and CDR2 SYGVKD. The CDR3 has 14 amino acids. Deletions cut 10 bases from V and 9 bases from J, with 24 bases between.

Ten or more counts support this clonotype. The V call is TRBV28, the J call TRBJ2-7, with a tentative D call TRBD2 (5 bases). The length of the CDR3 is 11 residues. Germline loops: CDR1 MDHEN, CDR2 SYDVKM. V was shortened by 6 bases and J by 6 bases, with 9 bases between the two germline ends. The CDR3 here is CASSVGSEQYF. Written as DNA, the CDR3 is TGTGCCAGCAGCGTAGGGAGCGAGCAGTACTTC.

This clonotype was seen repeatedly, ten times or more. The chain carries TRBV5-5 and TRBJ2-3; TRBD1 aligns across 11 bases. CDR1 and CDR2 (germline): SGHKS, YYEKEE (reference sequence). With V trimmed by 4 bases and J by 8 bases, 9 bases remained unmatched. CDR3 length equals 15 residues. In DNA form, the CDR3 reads TGTGCCAGCAGCGCCAGGACAGGGGGCGAGTTTACGCAGTATTTT. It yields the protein CASSARTGGEFTQYF.

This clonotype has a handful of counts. CDR3 loop: CATNPGLSSYEQYF. The CDR3 nucleotides are TGCGCCACCAATCCCGGGTTAAGCTCCTACGAGCAGTACTTC. V usage is TRBV10-1 and J usage is TRBJ2-7, with no clear D. V was trimmed by 10 bases and J by 0 bases, leaving 16 bases between them. This CDR3 spans 14 amino acids. Germline V gives CDR1 WNHNN, CDR2 SYGVQD (reference sequence).

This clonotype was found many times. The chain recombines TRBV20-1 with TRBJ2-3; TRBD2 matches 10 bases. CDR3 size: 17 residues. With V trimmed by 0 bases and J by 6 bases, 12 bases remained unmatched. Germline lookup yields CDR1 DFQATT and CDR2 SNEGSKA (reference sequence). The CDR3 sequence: CSARDPRLAGRGDTQYF. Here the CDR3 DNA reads TGCAGTGCTAGAGATCCACGACTAGCGGGTCGTGGGGATACGCAGTATTTT.

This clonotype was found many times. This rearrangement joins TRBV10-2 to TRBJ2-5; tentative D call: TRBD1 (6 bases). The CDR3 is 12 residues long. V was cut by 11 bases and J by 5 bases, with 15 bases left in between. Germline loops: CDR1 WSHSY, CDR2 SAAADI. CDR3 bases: TGCGCCTCCAGTGGGGGACACGAGACCCAGTACTTC. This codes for CASSGGHETQYF.

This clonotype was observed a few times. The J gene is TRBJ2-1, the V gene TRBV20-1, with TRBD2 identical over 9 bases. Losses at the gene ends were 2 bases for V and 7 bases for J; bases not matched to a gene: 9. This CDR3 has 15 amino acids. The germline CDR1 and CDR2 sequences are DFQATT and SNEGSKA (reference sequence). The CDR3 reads CSARTGTSSGNEQFF. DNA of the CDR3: TGCAGTGCTAGAACCGGGACTAGCAGTGGGAATGAGCAGTTCTTC.

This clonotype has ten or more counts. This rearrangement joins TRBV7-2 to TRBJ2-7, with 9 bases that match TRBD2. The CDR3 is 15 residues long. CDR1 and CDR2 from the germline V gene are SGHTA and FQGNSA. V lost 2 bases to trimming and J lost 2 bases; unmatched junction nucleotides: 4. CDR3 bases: TGTGCCAGCAGCTTAAGGGCGGGAGGGCCCTACGAGCAGTACTTC. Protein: CASSLRAGGPYEQYF.

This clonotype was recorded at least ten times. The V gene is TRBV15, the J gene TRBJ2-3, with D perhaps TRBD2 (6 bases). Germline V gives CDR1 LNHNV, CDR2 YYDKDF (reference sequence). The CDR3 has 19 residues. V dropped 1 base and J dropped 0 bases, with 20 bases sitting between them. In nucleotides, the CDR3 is TGTGCCACCAGCAGAGCCTCGAGGCTCGGCCTAGCGAGCACAGATACGCAGTATTTT. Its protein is CATSRASRLGLASTDTQYF.

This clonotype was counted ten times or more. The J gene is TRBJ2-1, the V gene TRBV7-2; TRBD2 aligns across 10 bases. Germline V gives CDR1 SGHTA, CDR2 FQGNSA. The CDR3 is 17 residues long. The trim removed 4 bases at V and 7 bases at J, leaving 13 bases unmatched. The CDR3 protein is CASSSDGVASGSNEQFF. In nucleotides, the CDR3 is TGTGCCAGCAGCTCGGACGGGGTGGCTAGCGGGAGTAATGAGCAGTTCTTC.

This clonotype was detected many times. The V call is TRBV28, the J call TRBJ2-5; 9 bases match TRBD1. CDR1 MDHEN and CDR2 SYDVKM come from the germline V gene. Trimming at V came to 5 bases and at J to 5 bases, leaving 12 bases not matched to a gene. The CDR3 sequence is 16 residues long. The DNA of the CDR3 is TGTGCCAGCAGTCCGAACGTGTTAGGGACAGGGGAGACCCAGTACTTC. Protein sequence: CASSPNVLGTGETQYF.

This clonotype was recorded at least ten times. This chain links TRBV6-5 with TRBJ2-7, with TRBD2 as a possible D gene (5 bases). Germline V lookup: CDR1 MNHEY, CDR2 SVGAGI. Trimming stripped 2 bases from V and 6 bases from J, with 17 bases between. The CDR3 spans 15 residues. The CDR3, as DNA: TGTGCCAGCAGTTACAGGACTGCCCTCACCTCCGAGCAGTACTTC. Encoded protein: CASSYRTALTSEQYF.

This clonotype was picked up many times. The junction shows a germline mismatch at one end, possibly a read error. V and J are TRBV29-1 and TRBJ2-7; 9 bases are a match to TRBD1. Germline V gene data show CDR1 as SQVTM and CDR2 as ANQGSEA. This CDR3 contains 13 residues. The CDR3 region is CSVERVMGQGMDF. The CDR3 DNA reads TGCAGCGTTGAGAGGGTGATGGGACAGGGAATGGACTTC.

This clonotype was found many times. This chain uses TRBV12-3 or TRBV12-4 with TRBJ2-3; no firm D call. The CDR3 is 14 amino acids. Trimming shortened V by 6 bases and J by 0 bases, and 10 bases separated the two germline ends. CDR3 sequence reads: CASSFGTSTDTQYF. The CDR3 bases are TGTGCCAGCAGCTTCGGCACTAGCACAGATACGCAGTATTTT.

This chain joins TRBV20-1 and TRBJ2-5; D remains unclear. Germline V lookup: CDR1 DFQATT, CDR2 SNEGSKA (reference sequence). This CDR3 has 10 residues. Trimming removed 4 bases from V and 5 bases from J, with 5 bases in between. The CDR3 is CSAKMETQYF. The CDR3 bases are TGCAGTGCTAAGATGGAGACCCAGTACTTC.

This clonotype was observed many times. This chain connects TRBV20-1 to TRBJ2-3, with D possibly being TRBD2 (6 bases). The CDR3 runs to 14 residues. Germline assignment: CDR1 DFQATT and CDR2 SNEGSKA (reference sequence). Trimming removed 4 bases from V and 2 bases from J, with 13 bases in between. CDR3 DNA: TGCAGTGCTATCCCCGGGAGCCCCACAGATACGCAGTATTTT. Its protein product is CSAIPGSPTDTQYF.